A selection of T cell receptor beta chains follows, all from one sample in a study of cytomegalovirus exposure and HLA in healthy donors. TCRdb's table, derived via immunoSEQ multiplex PCR, lists solely in-frame clones and lacks some. The top ten hold over 13% of the sample, which has about 150,000 clones, about 80% seen once. Sequences were obtained from PBMCs. The receptor source for this set is a woman in her forties in good health and CMV-seronegative. Both conserved end residues are part of each CDR3. Fields, in order: J gene, clone size, D gene, V gene, CDR3 DNA, CDR3 protein. The D gene is left open where the match is weak. The listing skips clone size in some rows; elsewhere it reads once, few, many or a size class.

TRBJ1-6 | - | TRBD1 | TRBV6-6 | TGTGCCAGCAGTGGACAGGGGGCGCGGCAATCACCCCTCCACTTT | CASSGQGARQSPLHF
TRBJ1-2 | - | - | TRBV27 | TGTGCCAGCAGTTTGACGCTGGGGACATCCTATGGCTACACCTTC | CASSLTLGTSYGYTF
TRBJ2-2 | - | - | TRBV25-1 | TGTGCCAGCAGTGAATATCCCGCAGAAACCGGGGAGCTGTTTTTT | CASSEYPAETGELFF
TRBJ1-3 | - | TRBD1 | TRBV11-2 | TGTGCCAGCAGCCCGTTGACAGGGGCTGGAAACACCATATATTTT | CASSPLTGAGNTIYF
TRBJ2-2 | once | TRBD2 | TRBV7-3 | TGTGCCAGCAGCCGGACTAGCGGGAACACCGGGGAGCTGTTTTTT | CASSRTSGNTGELFF
TRBJ1-5 | - | - | TRBV28 | TGTGCCAGCCGATTGCCAGGCGGGAGGGATCAGCCCCAGCATTTT | CASRLPGGRDQPQHF
TRBJ2-1 | - | TRBD2 | TRBV7-9 | TGTGCCAGCAGCCCGACTAGCGGGAGGGCCGGCGCCTACAATGAGCAGTTCTTC | CASSPTSGRAGAYNEQFF
TRBJ1-5 | medium-sized | - | TRBV19 | TGTGCCAGTAGCGGGGTTACTAACAATCAGCCCCAGCATTTT | CASSGVTNNQPQHF
TRBJ1-1 | - | - | TRBV7-9 | TGTGCCATTCGGGGTACTGAAGCTTTCTTT | CAIRGTEAFF
TRBJ1-2 | - | TRBD1 | TRBV4-2 | TGTGCCAGCAGCCTCCGGACAGGGGGAAAAAGATTCAACTATGGCTACACCTTC | CASSLRTGGKRFNYGYTF
TRBJ1-2 | - | - | TRBV5-1 | TGCGCCAGCAGAACAGGGAGCTATGGCTACACCTTC | CASRTGSYGYTF
TRBJ1-2 | - | TRBD1 | TRBV7-9 | TGTGCCAGCAGACAACAGGGGCCAACCGCCGATGGCTACACCTTC | CASRQQGPTADGYTF
TRBJ2-5 | - | - | TRBV27 | TGTGCCAGCAGTTTAATTGGGGAGTACCAAGAGACCCAGTACTTC | CASSLIGEYQETQYF
TRBJ1-6 | - | - | TRBV25-1 | TGTGCCAGCAGTGAAATAGACAGAAATAATTCACCCCTCCACTTT | CASSEIDRNNSPLHF
TRBJ2-3 | - | TRBD1 | TRBV7-9 | TGTGCCAGCAGCTCACGACAGGGGTTCACAGATACGCAGTATTTT | CASSSRQGFTDTQYF
TRBJ2-2 | - | - | TRBV29-1 | TGCAGCGTTGCGGTTGGGCAAACGAACACCGGGGAGTTGTTTTTT | CSVAVGQTNTGELFF
TRBJ1-3 | - | - | TRBV15 | TGTGCCACGAGGGCTCCGTCTGGAAACACCATATATTTT | CATRAPSGNTIYF
TRBJ1-6 | - | - | TRBV6-6 | TGTGCCAGCAGTTACTCAGGGGAGGATTCACCCCTCCACTTT | CASSYSGEDSPLHF
TRBJ2-5 | - | - | TRBV7-6 | TGTGCCAGCAGCCTCCTAAGGGGAGAGACCCAGTACTTC | CASSLLRGETQYF
TRBJ2-1 | - | TRBD2 | TRBV28 | TGTGCCAGCAGTTTACAGGGGGCACGGACTAGCGGGACAAGACAGTTCTTC | CASSLQGARTSGTRQFF
TRBJ2-1 | - | TRBD1 | TRBV19 | TGTGCCAGTAGTATAGCGAGGACAGGTAGTTTCACCAATGAGCAGTTCTTC | CASSIARTGSFTNEQFF
TRBJ2-1 | - | TRBD2 | TRBV5-1 | TGCGCCAGCAGCTTCAGCGGGAACTACAATGAGCAGTTCTTC | CASSFSGNYNEQFF
TRBJ2-1 | - | - | TRBV7-3 | TGTGCCAGCAGCTTAACGCGGGATATGAATGAGCAGTTCTTC | CASSLTRDMNEQFF
TRBJ2-1 | - | - | TRBV19 | TGTGCCAGTAGTATAAGGACTCTCTACAATGAGCAGTTCTTC | CASSIRTLYNEQFF
TRBJ2-1 | - | - | TRBV7-9 | TGTTCCAGCATCCCGGGACTCGCGAGCTCCTACAATGAGCAGTTCTTC | CSSIPGLASSYNEQFF
TRBJ2-7 | - | - | TRBV6-1 | TGTGCCAGCCCGGAAGGCTCAGGTGCCCACGAGCAGTACTTC | CASPEGSGAHEQYF
TRBJ1-2 | - | - | TRBV7-3 | TGTGCCAGCAGCTATGGTTCGGGAGGCTACACCTTC | CASSYGSGGYTF
TRBJ2-3 | - | - | TRBV5-1 | TGCGCCAGCAGCTTGGCGGGACACCCCACAGATACGCAGTATTTT | CASSLAGHPTDTQYF
TRBJ2-7 | - | - | TRBV6-1 | TGTGCCAGCAGTGAAGCGAGGGGGGGGATCTACGAGCAGTACTTC | CASSEARGGIYEQYF
TRBJ1-6 | once | TRBD1 | TRBV6-5 | TGTGCCAGCAGTTACACAGGGACAGGGGGAAATTCACCCCTCCACTTT | CASSYTGTGGNSPLHF
TRBJ2-7 | once | - | TRBV10-1 | TGCGCCAGCAGTGAAGCTCGTTACGAGCAGTACTTC | CASSEARYEQYF
TRBJ2-7 | - | TRBD2 | TRBV4-1 | TGCGCCAGCAGCCAAGCTCTAGCGGGACCCGCGCAGTACTTC | CASSQALAGPAQYF
TRBJ2-3 | - | TRBD2 | TRBV11-3 | TGTGCCAGCAGCCCGGGTAAAGCGGGGGTGACCACAGATACGCAGTATTTT | CASSPGKAGVTTDTQYF
TRBJ1-4 | - | - | TRBV30 | TGTGCCTGGAGTGTAAGGCGGCCACTAACTAATGAAAAACTGTTTTTT | CAWSVRRPLTNEKLFF
TRBJ2-1 | few | - | TRBV9 | TGTGCCAGCAGAGGAGGGCAAACGGGGCAGTTCTTC | CASRGGQTGQFF
TRBJ2-7 | few | - | TRBV27 | TGTGCCAGCAGTTTAAGAGGGGGGGCAGCGCCAAGCTCCTACGAGCAGTACTTC | CASSLRGGAAPSSYEQYF
TRBJ2-7 | - | - | TRBV6-5 | TGTGCCAGCCAACGGACAATCTCCTACGAGCAGTACTTC | CASQRTISYEQYF
TRBJ2-2 | - | - | TRBV7-2 | TGTGCCAGCAGTCAAATGAGGGCCGGGGAGCTGTTTTTT | CASSQMRAGELFF
TRBJ2-3 | - | - | TRBV5-5 | TGTGCCGGCAGCTCAGGTTTGGATACGCAGTATTTT | CAGSSGLDTQYF
TRBJ1-6 | - | - | TRBV6-4 | TGTGCCAGCACCTTAAATTCACCCCTCCACTTT | CASTLNSPLHF
TRBJ2-1 | - | - | TRBV6-6 | TGTGCCAGCAGTTACGAGGGTTCCTACAATGAGCAGTTCTTC | CASSYEGSYNEQFF
TRBJ1-2 | - | - | TRBV6-1 | TGTGCCAGCAGTGAAGTTTTAGGGGTTGGCTATGGCTACACCTTC | CASSEVLGVGYGYTF
TRBJ1-6 | - | - | TRBV7-8 | TGTGCCAGCAGCGCCGGGACATCTTCCGGGGATTCACCCCTCCACTTT | CASSAGTSSGDSPLHF
TRBJ2-1 | - | TRBD2 | TRBV10-3 | TGTGCCATCAGGCCACTAGCGGGATCCTACAATGAGCAGTTCTTC | CAIRPLAGSYNEQFF
TRBJ2-1 | - | - | TRBV7-9 | TGTGCCAGCAGCCTGGTGAGCTCCTACAATGAGCAGTTCTTC | CASSLVSSYNEQFF
TRBJ2-3 | - | - | TRBV7-2 | TGTGCCAGCAGCCTAGACACGGATACGCAGTATTTT | CASSLDTDTQYF